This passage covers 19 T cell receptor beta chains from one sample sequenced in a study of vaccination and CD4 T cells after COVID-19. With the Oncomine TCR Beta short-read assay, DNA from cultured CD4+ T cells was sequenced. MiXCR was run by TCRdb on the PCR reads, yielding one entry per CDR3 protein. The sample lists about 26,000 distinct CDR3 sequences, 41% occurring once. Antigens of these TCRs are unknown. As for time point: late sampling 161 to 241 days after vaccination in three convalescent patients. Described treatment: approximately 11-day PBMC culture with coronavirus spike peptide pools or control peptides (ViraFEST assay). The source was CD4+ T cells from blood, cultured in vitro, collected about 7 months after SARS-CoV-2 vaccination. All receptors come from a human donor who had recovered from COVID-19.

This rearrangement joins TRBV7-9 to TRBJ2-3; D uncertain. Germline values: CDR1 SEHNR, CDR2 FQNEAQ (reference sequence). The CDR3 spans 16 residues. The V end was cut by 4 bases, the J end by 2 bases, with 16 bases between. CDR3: CASSSHAVSPTDTQYF. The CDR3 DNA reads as TGTGCCAGCAGCTCCCACGCGGTTTCGCCCACAGATACGCAGTATTTT.

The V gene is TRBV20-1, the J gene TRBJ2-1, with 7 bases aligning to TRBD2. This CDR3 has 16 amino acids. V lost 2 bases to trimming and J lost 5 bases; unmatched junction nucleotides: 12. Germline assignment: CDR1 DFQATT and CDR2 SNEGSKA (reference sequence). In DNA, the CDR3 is TGCAGTGCTAGACCCCGAGGCGGGAGCTTCCACAATGAGCAGTTCTTC. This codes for CSARPRGGSFHNEQFF.

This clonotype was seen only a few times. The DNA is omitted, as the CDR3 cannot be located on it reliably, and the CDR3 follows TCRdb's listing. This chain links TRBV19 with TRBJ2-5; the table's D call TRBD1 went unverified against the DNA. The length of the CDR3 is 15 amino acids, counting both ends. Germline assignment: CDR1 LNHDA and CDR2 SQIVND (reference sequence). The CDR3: CASSISDSFLETQYF.

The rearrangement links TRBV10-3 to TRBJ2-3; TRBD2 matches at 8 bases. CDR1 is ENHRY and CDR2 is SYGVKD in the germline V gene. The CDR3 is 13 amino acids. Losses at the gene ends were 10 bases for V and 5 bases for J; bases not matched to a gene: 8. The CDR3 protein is CATGAGDGDTQYF. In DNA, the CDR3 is TGTGCCACAGGAGCGGGAGATGGAGATACGCAGTATTTT.

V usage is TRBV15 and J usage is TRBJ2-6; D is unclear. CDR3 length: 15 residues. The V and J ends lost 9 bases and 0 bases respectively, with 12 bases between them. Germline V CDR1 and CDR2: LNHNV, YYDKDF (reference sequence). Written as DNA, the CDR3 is TGTGCCACTTCGGACCGGTCCTCTGGGGCCAACGTCCTGACTTTC. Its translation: CATSDRSSGANVLTF.

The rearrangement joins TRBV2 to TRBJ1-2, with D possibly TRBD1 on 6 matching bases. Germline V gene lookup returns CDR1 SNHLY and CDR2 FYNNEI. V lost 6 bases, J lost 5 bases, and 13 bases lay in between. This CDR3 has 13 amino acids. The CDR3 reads CASRVIQGYGYTF. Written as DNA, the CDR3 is TGTGCCAGCAGAGTAATTCAGGGGTATGGCTACACCTTC.

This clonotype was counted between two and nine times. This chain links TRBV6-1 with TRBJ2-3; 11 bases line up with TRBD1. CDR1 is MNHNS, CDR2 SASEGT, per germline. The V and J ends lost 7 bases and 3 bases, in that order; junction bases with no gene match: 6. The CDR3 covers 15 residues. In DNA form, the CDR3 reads TGTGCCAGCACCGAGGGACAGGGGGTTACAGATACGCAGTATTTT. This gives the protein CASTEGQGVTDTQYF.

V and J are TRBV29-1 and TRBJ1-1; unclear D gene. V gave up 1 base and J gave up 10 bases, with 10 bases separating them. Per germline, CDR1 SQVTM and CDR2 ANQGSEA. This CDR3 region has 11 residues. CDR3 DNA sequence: TGCAGCGTTGAAGGGTCAGGCGGAGCTTTCTTT. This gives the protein CSVEGSGGAFF.

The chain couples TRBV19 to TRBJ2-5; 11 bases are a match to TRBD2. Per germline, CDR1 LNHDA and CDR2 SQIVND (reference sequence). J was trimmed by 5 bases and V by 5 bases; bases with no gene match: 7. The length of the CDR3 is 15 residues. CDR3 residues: CASSSSGRPGETQYF. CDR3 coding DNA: TGTGCCAGTAGTTCTAGCGGGAGGCCGGGGGAGACCCAGTACTTC.

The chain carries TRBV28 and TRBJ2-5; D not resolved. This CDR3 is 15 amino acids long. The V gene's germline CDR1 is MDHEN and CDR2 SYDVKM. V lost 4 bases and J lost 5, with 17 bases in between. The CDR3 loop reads CASSSPFSGRETQYF. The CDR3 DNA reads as TGTGCCAGCAGTTCCCCTTTTTCAGGACGGGAGACCCAGTACTTC.

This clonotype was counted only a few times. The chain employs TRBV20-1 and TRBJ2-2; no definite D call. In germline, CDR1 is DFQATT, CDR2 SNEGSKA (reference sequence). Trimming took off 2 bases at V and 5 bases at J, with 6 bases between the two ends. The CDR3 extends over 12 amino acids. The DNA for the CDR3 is TGCAGTGCTAGATATAGGACCGGGGAGCTGTTTTTT. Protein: CSARYRTGELFF.

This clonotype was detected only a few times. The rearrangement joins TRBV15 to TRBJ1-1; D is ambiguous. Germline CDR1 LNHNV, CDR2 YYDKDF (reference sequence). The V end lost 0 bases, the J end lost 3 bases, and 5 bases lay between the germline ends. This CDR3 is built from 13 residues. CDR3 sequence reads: CATSRDRHTEAFF. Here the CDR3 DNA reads TGTGCCACCAGCAGAGACAGACACACTGAAGCTTTCTTT.

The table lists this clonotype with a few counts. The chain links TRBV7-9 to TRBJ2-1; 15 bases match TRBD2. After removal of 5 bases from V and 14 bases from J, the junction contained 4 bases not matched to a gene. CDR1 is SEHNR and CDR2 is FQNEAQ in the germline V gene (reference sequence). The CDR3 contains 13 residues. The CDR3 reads CASSGTSGRFEFF. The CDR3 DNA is TGTGCCAGCAGCGGGACTAGCGGGAGGTTCGAGTTCTTC.

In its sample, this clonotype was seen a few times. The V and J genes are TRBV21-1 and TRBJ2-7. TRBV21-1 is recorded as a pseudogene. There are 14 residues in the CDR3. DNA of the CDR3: TGTGCCAGCAGCAAATGGGTAGCCCCCTACGAGCAGTACTTC. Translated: CASSKWVAPYEQYF.

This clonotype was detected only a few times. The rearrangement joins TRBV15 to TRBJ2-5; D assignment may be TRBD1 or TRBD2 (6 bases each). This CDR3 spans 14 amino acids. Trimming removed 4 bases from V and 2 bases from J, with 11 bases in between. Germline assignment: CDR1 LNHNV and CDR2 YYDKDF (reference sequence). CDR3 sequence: CATSKGGQQETQYF. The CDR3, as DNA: TGTGCCACCAGCAAGGGAGGACAGCAAGAGACCCAGTACTTC.

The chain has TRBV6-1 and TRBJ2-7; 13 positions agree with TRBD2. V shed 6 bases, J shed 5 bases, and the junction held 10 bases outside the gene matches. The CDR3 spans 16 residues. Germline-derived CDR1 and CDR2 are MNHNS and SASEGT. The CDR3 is CASSRTSGRPENEQYF. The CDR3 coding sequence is TGTGCCAGCAGCCGGACTAGCGGGAGACCCGAGAACGAGCAGTACTTC.

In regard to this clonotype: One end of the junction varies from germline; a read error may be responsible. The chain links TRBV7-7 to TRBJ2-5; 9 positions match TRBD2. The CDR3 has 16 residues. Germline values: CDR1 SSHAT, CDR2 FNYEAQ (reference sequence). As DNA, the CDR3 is TGTGCTAGCAGCTTAAGGCCAGCGGGAGGAGAGGAGACCCAGTACTTC. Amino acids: CASSLRPAGGEETQYF.

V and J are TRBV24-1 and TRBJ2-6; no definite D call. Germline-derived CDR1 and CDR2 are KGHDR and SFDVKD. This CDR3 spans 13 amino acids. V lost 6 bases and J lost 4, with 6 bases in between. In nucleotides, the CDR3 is TGTGCCACCAGTCGTTCAGGGGCCAACGTCCTGACTTTC. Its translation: CATSRSGANVLTF.

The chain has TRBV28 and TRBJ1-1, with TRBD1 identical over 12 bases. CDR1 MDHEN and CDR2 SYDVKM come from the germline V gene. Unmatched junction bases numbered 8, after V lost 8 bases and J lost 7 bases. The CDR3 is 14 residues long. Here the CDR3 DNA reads TGTGCCAGCGGTGCGGGACAGGGGGCGATTGAAGCTTTCTTT. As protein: CASGAGQGAIEAFF.